Given below is one TCR beta chain in context. Its target antigen remains unknown. No base qualities exist here, and no much larger clone lies one base off it. The sample belongs to a study of technical replicates of blood from a handful of donors (dated by TCRdb to 2015 to 2018). The library was made by the immunoSEQ multiplex PCR assay. TCRdb took this table from immuneACCESS and kept in-frame rearrangements with V and J called. Such tables lack part of the clones; where checked against another copy, unresolved V genes explain under half of the gap, and the rest is unexplained. This sample lists approximately 100,000 clones; 95% were detected once. Clones ranked in the top ten supply 0.2% to 0.25% of the sample. From a lookup of the germline V gene, CDR1 and CDR2 are SNHLY and FYNNEI. At the junction V is shortened by 2 bases and J by 1 base, with 11 bases in between. CDR3 length: 16 amino acids, cysteine to phenylalanine. Kept here is only the CDR3 DNA, which spans 48 bases and is read in frame from base 1.

The rearranged segments are TRBV2 and TRBJ2-2, with the D gene uncertain. This TCR was sampled from a human donor in good health. Sample: T cells isolated from PBMCs. The nucleotide sequence reads TGTGCCAGCAGTGAAATGTCGCCAGGGAACACCGGGGAGCTGTTTTTT. Its product reads: CASSEMSPGNTGELFF.